Shown below are 2 T cell receptor beta chains from a single sample sequenced in a study of CXCR3-negative and CXCR3-positive naive CD8 T cells. 5' RACE with UMI labels generated the TRB cDNA libraries. TCRdb re-called the 5' RACE reads and gives one entry per CDR3 protein, without DNA. The sample table sets out about 130,000 distinct CDR3 sequences. The sequencing input was naive CXCR3- CD8+ T cells from blood. Regarding subset: CD45RO-CCR7+CD27+CD95- naive CD8+ T cells lacking CXCR3 (TNR3-). These receptor sequences come from a human donor in good health. Some clones in this sample may be carry-over from other donors' samples.

The chain uses TRBV29-1 and TRBJ2-1; TCRdb designates TRBD1, a call that cannot be tested without DNA. Germline CDR1 reads SQVTM; CDR2 reads ANQGSEA. The CDR3 spans 13 residues. CDR3 loop: CSVRQGRYNEQFF.

V usage is TRBV2 and J usage is TRBJ2-4; TCRdb's D call of TRBD2 is untestable without DNA. CDR1 is SNHLY and CDR2 is FYNNEI in the germline V gene. The CDR3 length is 12 residues. The CDR3 loop reads CASAGTKNIQYF. Full variable domain (rest looked up from reference TRBV2 and TRBJ2-4): EPEVTQTPSHQVTQMGQEVILRCVPISNHLYFYWYRQILGQKVEFLVSFYNNEISEKSEIFDDQFSVERPDGSNFTLKIRSTKLEDSAMYFCASAGTKNIQYFGAGTRLSVL.